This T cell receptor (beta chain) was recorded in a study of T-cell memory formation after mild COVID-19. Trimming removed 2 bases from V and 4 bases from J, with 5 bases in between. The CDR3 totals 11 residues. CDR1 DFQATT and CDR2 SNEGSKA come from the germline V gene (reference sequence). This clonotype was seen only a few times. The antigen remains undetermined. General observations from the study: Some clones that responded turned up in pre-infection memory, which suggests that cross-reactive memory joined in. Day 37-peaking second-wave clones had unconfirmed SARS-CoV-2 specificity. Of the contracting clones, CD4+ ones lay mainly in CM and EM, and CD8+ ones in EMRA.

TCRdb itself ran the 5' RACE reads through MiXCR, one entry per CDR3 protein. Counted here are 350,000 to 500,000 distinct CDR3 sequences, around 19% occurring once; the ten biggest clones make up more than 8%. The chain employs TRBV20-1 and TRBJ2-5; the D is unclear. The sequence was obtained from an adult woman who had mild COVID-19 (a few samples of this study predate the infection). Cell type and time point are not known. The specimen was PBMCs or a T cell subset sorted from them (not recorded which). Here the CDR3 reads CSARSGETQYF. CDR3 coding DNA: TGCAGTGCTAGATCTGGAGAGACCCAGTACTTC.